The 9 T cell receptor beta chains given below trace back to one sample, sequenced in a study of OX40 agonist ivuxolimab in advanced cancers. Profiling relied on immunoSEQ multiplex PCR, and the TCRdb table lists in-frame clones only, not all of them. Of approximately 8,200 clones in the sample, roughly 85% are singletons; the top ten hold under 2%. The material was CD4+ or CD8+ T cells sorted from blood, obtained in a trial of the OX40 agonist ivuxolimab. These receptors originate from an adult with an advanced solid tumor such as melanoma, head and neck, liver or kidney cancer.

This clone was picked up one time. V and J are TRBV11-3 and TRBJ2-2; maybe TRBD1 (5 bases). Trimming left V 1 base short and J 5 bases short, with 14 bases between. CDR1 is SGHNT, CDR2 YENEEA, per germline. This CDR3 is built from 16 residues. The CDR3 DNA reads as TGTGCCAGCAGCTTAGGGACCGGTCAGGGTACCGGGGAGCTGTTTTTT. This sequence encodes CASSLGTGQGTGELFF.

This clone is a singleton in its sample. The chain carries TRBV7-2 and TRBJ2-5; 10 bases fit TRBD2. The germline V gene has CDR1 SGHTA and CDR2 FQGNSA. CDR3 length equals 16 residues. With V trimmed by 1 base and J by 6 bases, 8 bases remained unmatched. The CDR3 DNA follows: TGTGCCAGCAGCTTAGATCGGAGCGGGGGGGGAAAGACCCAGTACTTC. Its translation: CASSLDRSGGGKTQYF. Full variable domain (remainder filled in from reference TRBV7-2 and TRBJ2-5): GAGVSQSPSNKVTEKGKDVELRCDPISGHTALYWYRQSLGQGLEFLIYFQGNSAPDKSGLPSDRFSAERTGGSVSTLTIQRTQQEDSAVYLCASSLDRSGGGKTQYFGPGTRLLVL.

J is TRBJ2-3 and V is TRBV6-5, with D tentatively TRBD1 (5 bases). The CDR3 totals 12 residues. Trimming stripped 0 bases from V and 9 bases from J, with 7 bases between. CDR1 and CDR2 from the germline V gene are MNHEY and SVGAGI. The CDR3 DNA reads TGTGCCAGCAGTTACTCCGCAGGGACGCAGTATTTT. Protein sequence: CASSYSAGTQYF.

The chain is built from TRBV4-3 and TRBJ2-3; the D call may be TRBD1 or TRBD2 (5 bases each). The CDR3 totals 11 residues. Germline V lookup: CDR1 LGHNA, CDR2 YSLEER. Deletions cut 5 bases from V and 6 bases from J, with 6 bases between. The CDR3 loop reads CASSWGDTQYF. CDR3 sequence (DNA): TGCGCCAGCAGCTGGGGGGATACGCAGTATTTT.

J is TRBJ2-1 and V is TRBV6-5; TRBD2 is a possible D gene (5 bases). Per germline, CDR1 MNHEY and CDR2 SVGAGI. Deletions cut 7 bases from V and 10 bases from J, with 17 bases between. The CDR3 length is 13 residues. The CDR3 region is CASTAGEGTEQFF. Written as DNA, the CDR3 is TGTGCCAGCACCGCCGGAGAGGGAACGGAGCAGTTCTTC.

This chain connects TRBV7-2 to TRBJ1-2, with D perhaps TRBD1 (5 bases). The CDR3 spans 14 residues. V was trimmed by 5 bases and J by 3 bases, leaving 13 bases between them. The germline V gene encodes CDR1 SGHTA and CDR2 FQGNSA. The CDR3 reads CASSRNQGDYGYTF. CDR3 nucleotide sequence: TGTGCCAGCAGCCGGAACCAGGGAGACTATGGCTACACCTTC.

This chain joins TRBV18 and TRBJ2-3, with 12 positions matching TRBD1. CDR3 length equals 15 residues. V trimming: 3 bases; J trimming: 9 bases; junction bases outside the gene matches: 7. Germline V gene data show CDR1 as KGHSH and CDR2 as LQKENI. CDR3 sequence (DNA): TGTGCCAGCTCACCTGGGACAGGGGGCCGGGGCACGCAGTATTTT. Protein: CASSPGTGGRGTQYF.

This clone was detected only once. This chain uses TRBV29-1 with TRBJ1-2; D gene unclear. This CDR3 region has 11 residues. Trimming took off 3 bases at V and 8 bases at J, with 10 bases between the two ends. CDR1 and CDR2 (germline): SQVTM, ANQGSEA. CDR3 loop: CSVEGIKGYTF. CDR3 sequence (DNA): TGCAGCGTTGAGGGGATAAAAGGCTACACCTTC. Full variable domain (missing parts from reference TRBV29-1 and TRBJ1-2): SAVISQKPSRDICQRGTSLTIQCQVDSQVTMMFWYRQQPGQSLTLIATANQGSEATYESGFVIDKFPISRPNLTFSTLTVSNMSPEDSSIYLCSVEGIKGYTFGSGTRLTVV.

This clone was picked up one time. This chain connects TRBV10-3 to TRBJ2-1; maybe TRBD1 (5 bases). Germline V gives CDR1 ENHRY, CDR2 SYGVKD. The CDR3 is 13 residues long. Trimming left V 7 bases short and J 2 bases short, with 9 bases between. In DNA, the CDR3 is TGTGCCATCATCGACAGTACCTACAATGAGCAGTTCTTC. Protein: CAIIDSTYNEQFF.